This TCR beta chain was recovered during a study of cytomegalovirus exposure and HLA in healthy donors. About the research overall: Around 200 million T cells yielded 120 million or so unique TCR beta sequences, as an earlier analysis found. Regarding the study as a whole: Available immune exposure information was restricted to CMV serostatus only. The investigators catalogued 150 to 200 TCR beta chains as cytomegalovirus-associated. Later analysis reportedly placed an Asian-associated ancestry cluster below the roughly 670-donor mean in N-insertions.

The junction had 3 bases not matched to a gene; V was cut back by 1 base and J by 1 base. From germline, CDR1 is KGHSH and CDR2 LQKENI. This CDR3 spans 16 amino acids. Turning to this clone: What it binds is not known.

Use of 60 Vbeta and 13 Jbeta primers characterized the PCR. Sequenced by immunoSEQ multiplex PCR; TCRdb stores in-frame clones only, minus some. This table has 150,000 to 170,000 clones, approximately 80% appearing once. The sample comprised PBMCs. This TCR was sampled from a woman aged 40-49 years in good health and CMV-seropositive. V is TRBV18 and J is TRBJ2-3; 9 bases map to TRBD2. CDR3 residues: CASSPQVAGGTDTQYF. The CDR3 DNA sequence: TGTGCCAGCTCACCACAGGTAGCGGGAGGCACAGATACGCAGTATTTT.